The clone carrying this TCR beta chain was seen a few times. The antigen is undetermined. At one end the junction does not follow the germline gene, possibly because of a read error. The source of the sample is a study of T cell responses to AZD1222 COVID-19 vaccine. Notes on the study in general: Clonal diversity may have been underestimated in mostly white British donors. Distributed over spike, vaccine-associated CD4 TCRs predominated at 160-218 and 743-854. Seropositive AZD1222 recipients at baseline numbered only six or seven. Epitopes outside B.1.351 and B.1.1.7 mutated regions reportedly drew nearly half of spike TCRs.

Germline lookup yields CDR1 MNHNS and CDR2 SASEGT. This CDR3 comprises 11 residues. Method: immunoSEQ multiplex PCR; TCRdb's copy keeps in-frame clones and lacks some. The table lists tens of thousands of clones, 75% to 95% of them singletons. The TCR originated in an adult who received the MenACWY meningococcal vaccine as a control. The sample was peripheral blood, taken 28 days after the second dose of the MenACWY control vaccine. The chain carries TRBV6-1 and TRBJ1-3; TRBD1 matches 7 bases. The CDR3 loop reads CASSDRRDRHF. CDR3 sequence (DNA): TGTGCCAGCAGTGATCGCCGGGACAGACATTTT.